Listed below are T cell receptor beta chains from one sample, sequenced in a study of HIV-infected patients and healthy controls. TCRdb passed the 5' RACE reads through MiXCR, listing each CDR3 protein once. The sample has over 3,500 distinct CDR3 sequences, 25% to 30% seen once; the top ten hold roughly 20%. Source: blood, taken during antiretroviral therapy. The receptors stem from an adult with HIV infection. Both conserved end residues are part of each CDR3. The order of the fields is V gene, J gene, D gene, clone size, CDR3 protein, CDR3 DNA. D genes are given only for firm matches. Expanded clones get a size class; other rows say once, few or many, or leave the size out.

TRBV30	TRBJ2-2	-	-	CAWSATNTGELFF	TGTGCCTGGAGCGCCACTAACACCGGGGAGCTGTTTTTT
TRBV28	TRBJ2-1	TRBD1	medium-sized	CASSQTGTGSRNEQFF	TGTGCCAGCAGTCAAACCGGGACAGGGTCCCGCAATGAGCAGTTCTTC
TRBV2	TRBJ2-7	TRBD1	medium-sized	CASSRPGQGTYEQYF	TGTGCCAGTTCGCGGCCGGGACAGGGAACCTACGAGCAGTACTTC
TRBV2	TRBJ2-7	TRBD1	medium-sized	CASSELFGQGPYEQYF	TGTGCCAGCAGTGAATTATTCGGACAGGGACCCTACGAGCAGTACTTC
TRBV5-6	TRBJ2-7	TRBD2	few	CASSLAGARYEQYF	TGTGCCAGCAGCTTAGCGGGGGCTCGGTACGAGCAGTACTTC
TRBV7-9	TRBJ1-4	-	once	CASSLDRAPQLGEKLFF	TGTGCCAGCAGCCTAGACCGGGCGCCCCAGTTGGGTGAAAAACTGTTTTTT
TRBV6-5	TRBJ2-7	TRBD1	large	CASSDRHEQYF	TGTGCCAGTTCGGACAGGCACGAGCAGTACTTC
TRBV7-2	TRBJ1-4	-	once	CASSYNREVGEKLFF	TGTGCCAGCAGCTACAACAGGGAAGTGGGTGAAAAACTGTTTTTT
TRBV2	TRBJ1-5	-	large	CASSEGGYSNQPQHF	TGTGCCAGCAGTGAGGGGGGATATAGCAATCAGCCCCAGCATTTT
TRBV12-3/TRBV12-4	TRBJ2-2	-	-	CASRPETNTGELFF	TGTGCCAGCAGACCCGAAACGAACACCGGGGAGCTGTTTTTT
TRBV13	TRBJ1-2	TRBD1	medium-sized	CASSVQTGVGYGYTF	TGTGCCAGCAGCGTACAGACAGGGGTTGGCTATGGCTACACCTTC
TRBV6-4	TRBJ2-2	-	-	CASSDSDTGELFF	TGTGCCAGCAGTGACTCGGACACCGGGGAGCTGTTTTTT
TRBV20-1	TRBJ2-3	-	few	CSAREGTGMGSTDTQYF	TGCAGTGCTAGAGAGGGAACAGGGATGGGGAGCACAGATACGCAGTATTTT
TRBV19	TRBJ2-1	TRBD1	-	CASSIEGGDYNEQFF	TGTGCCAGTAGTATAGAAGGGGGCGACTACAATGAGCAGTTCTTC
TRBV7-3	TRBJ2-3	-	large	CASSSGIFTDTQYF	TGTGCCAGCAGCTCCGGGATTTTCACAGATACGCAGTATTTT
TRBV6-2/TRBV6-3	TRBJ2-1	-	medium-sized	CASSYSKTRSYNEQFF	TGTGCCAGCAGTTACTCGAAGACCAGGTCCTACAATGAGCAGTTCTTC
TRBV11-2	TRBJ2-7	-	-	CASSFPIGGGPDEKYF	TGTGCCAGCAGCTTCCCTATTGGAGGGGGCCCTGACGAGAAGTACTTC
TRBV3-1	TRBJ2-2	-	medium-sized	CASSHTFPNTGELFF	TGTGCCAGCAGCCATACCTTTCCGAACACCGGGGAGCTGTTTTTT
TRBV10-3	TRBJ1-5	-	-	CAIKDIPKGWPQHF	TGTGCCATCAAAGACATCCCCAAAGGATGGCCACAGCATTTT
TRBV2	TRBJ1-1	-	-	CASTEAFF	TGTGCCAGCACTGAAGCTTTCTTT
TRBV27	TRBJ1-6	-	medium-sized	CASRLGGFDSPLHF	TGTGCCAGCCGCCTGGGGGGATTCGACTCACCCCTCCACTTT
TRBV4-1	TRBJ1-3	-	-	CASSQDGRRGGPGNTIYF	TGCGCCAGCAGCCAAGATGGTCGGAGAGGGGGTCCCGGAAACACCATATATTTT
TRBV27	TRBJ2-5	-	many	CASSPGTFRETQYF	TGTGCCAGCAGCCCCGGGACCTTTCGGGAGACCCAGTACTTC
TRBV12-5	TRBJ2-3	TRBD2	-	CASAPGGGTDTQYF	TGTGCTAGTGCCCCGGGAGGGGGAACAGATACGCAGTATTTT
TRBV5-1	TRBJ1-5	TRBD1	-	CASSTDRDQPQHF	TGCGCCAGCAGCACGGACAGGGATCAGCCCCAGCATTTT
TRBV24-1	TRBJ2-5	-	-	CATSDPNEVLKEGQYF	TGTGCCACCAGTGACCCTAACGAGGTCCTGAAGGAAGGCCAGTACTTC
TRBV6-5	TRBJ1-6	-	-	CASTKGPGTPLHF	TGTGCCAGCACCAAGGGTCCAGGCACACCCCTCCACTTT
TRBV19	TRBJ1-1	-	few	CASSPGGDLTEAFF	TGTGCCAGTAGCCCCGGTGGGGACCTCACTGAAGCTTTCTTT
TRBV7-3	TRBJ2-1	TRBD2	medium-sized	CASSSPSGGPSF	TGTGCCAGCAGCTCGCCTAGCGGGGGGCCCTCATTT
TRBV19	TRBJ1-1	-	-	CASSIVGGGIEAFF	TGTGCCAGTAGTATCGTCGGTGGGGGGATTGAAGCTTTCTTT
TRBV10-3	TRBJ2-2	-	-	CAISERVRGGNTGELFF	TGTGCCATCAGTGAGCGAGTCCGGGGCGGGAACACCGGGGAGCTGTTTTTT
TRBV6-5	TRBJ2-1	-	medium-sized	CASTPGGLNEQFF	TGTGCCAGCACCCCGGGGGGCCTGAATGAGCAGTTCTTC
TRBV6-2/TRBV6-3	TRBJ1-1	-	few	CASSYDRPGTEAFF	TGTGCCAGCAGTTACGACAGACCCGGCACTGAAGCTTTCTTT
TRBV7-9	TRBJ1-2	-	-	CASSLWDNYGYTF	TGTGCCAGCAGCTTATGGGATAACTATGGCTACACCTTC
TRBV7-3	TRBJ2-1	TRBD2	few	CASSLSSGGGGEQFF	TGTGCCAGCAGCTTATCTAGCGGGGGGGGCGGTGAGCAGTTCTTC
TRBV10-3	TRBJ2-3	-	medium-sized	CAISEPRTSTDTQYF	TGTGCCATCAGTGAGCCCCGGACTAGCACAGATACGCAGTATTTT
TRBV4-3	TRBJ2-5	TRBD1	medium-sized	CASSQGGPGTGLHQETQYF	TGCGCCAGCAGCCAAGGGGGGCCCGGGACAGGGTTACACCAAGAGACCCAGTACTTC
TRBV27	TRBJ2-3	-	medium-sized	CASSLSRKDTQYF	TGTGCCAGCAGTTTATCTAGAAAGGATACGCAGTATTTT
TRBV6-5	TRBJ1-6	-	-	CASSYSLPGAGVSPLHF	TGTGCCAGCAGTTACTCCCTTCCTGGCGCCGGGGTATCACCCCTCCACTTT
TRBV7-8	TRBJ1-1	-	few	CASSLVQNTEAFF	TGTGCCAGCAGCTTAGTACAGAACACTGAAGCTTTCTTT
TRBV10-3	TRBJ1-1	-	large	CAISESGTVNTEAFF	TGTGCCATCAGTGAGAGTGGTACAGTGAACACTGAAGCTTTCTTT
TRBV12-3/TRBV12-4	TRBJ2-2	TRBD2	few	CASSDGLAGGITGELFF	TGTGCCAGCAGTGACGGACTAGCGGGGGGGATCACCGGGGAGCTGTTTTTT
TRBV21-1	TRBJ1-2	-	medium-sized	CASSGDRGPLGYTF	TGTGCCAGCAGCGGGGACAGGGGGCCTCTTGGCTACACCTTC
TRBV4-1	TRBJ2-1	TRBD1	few	CASRRTGIAYNEQFF	TGCGCCAGCAGAAGGACAGGGATCGCCTACAATGAGCAGTTCTTC
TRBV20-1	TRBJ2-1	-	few	CSAVGPSSYNEQFF	TGCAGTGCTGTCGGCCCCTCGTCCTACAATGAGCAGTTCTTC
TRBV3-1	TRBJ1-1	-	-	CASSQDLGGYTEAFF	TGTGCCAGCAGCCAAGATCTAGGAGGGTACACTGAAGCTTTCTTT
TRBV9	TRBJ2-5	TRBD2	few	CASSTWGLAGQETQYF	TGTGCCAGCAGCACTTGGGGACTAGCGGGGCAAGAGACCCAGTACTTC
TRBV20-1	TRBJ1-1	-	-	CSASAHSPALNTEAFF	TGCAGTGCTAGTGCTCATAGCCCCGCCTTAAACACTGAAGCTTTCTTT
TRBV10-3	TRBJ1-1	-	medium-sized	CATKRDVNTEAFF	TGCGCTACTAAAAGGGATGTGAACACTGAAGCTTTCTTT
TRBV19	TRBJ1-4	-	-	CASSIWGLSNEKLFF	TGTGCCAGTAGTATATGGGGACTGAGTAATGAAAAACTGTTTTTT
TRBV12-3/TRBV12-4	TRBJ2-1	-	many	CASSTGRGGLAEQFF	TGTGCCAGCAGCACCGGGCGAGGCGGTCTGGCTGAGCAGTTCTTC
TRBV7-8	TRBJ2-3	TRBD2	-	CASSLARLAGRTDTQYF	TGTGCCAGCAGCTTAGCAAGGCTAGCGGGACGCACAGATACGCAGTATTTT
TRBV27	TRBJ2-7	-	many	CASTHGTQPYEQYF	TGTGCCAGCACCCACGGGACTCAGCCCTACGAGCAGTACTTC
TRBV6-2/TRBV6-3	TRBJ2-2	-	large	CASSLTGELFF	TGTGCCAGCAGTTTAACCGGGGAGCTGTTTTTT